Sequencing of this T cell receptor beta chain was carried out in a study of human T cells and chemical hapten exposure. The V and J ends lost 1 base and 4 bases respectively, with 11 bases between them. The CDR3 covers 15 residues. Germline CDR1 SGHRS, CDR2 YFSETQ. Specified time point: pre-sensitization, week 0. Noted treatment: therapeutic diphenylcyclopropenone sensitization with weekly scalp DPC. Ten or more counts support this clonotype. TCRdb processed the RACE reads anew with MiXCR; each CDR3 protein has one entry. The table lists under 300,000 distinct CDR3 sequences, approximately 8.6% of them singletons.

The sequence came from a woman aged 40 to 49 with alopecia areata. Some clones in this sample may be carry-over from other donors' samples. The chain couples TRBV5-1 to TRBJ2-2, with no clear D. Sequenced here: whole blood, sampled in connection with sensitization to the hapten diphenylcyclopropenone (DPC). This CDR3 is CASSLRPLGTGELFF. CDR3 in DNA: TGCGCCAGCAGCTTGAGACCGCTCGGCACCGGGGAGCTGTTTTTT.